Below are 5 T cell receptor beta chains sequenced from a single sample in a study of T cell repertoires in cytomegalovirus infection (dated by TCRdb to between 2018 and 2021). The sequencing machine was an Illumina HiSeq 1500. In TCRdb, the public reads were trimmed at Q25 with fastp and aligned with MiXCR, with productive beta chains retained. Each CDR3 protein appears once, grouped with its most common genes and DNA. The table for this sample lists about 490,000 distinct CDR3 sequences; approximately 10% of them were counted only once. Jointly, the top ten make up more than 8.5% of the sample. Sequencing used PBMCs. These receptors were obtained from a human donor in good health (CMV status not recorded). Some clones in this sample may be carry-over from other donors' samples.

The genes are TRBV6-2 or TRBV6-3 and TRBJ2-2, with 7 bases identical to TRBD2. After removal of 11 bases from V and 6 bases from J, the junction contained 21 bases not matched to a gene. Germline loops: CDR1 MNHEY, CDR2 SVGEGT. This CDR3 has 17 residues. The CDR3 loop reads CAAGEGYSAGVSGELFF. The DNA of the CDR3 is TGTGCCGCTGGTGAGGGATACTCTGCGGGAGTGTCCGGGGAGCTGTTTTTT.

This clonotype has a count of ten or more. The chain couples TRBV5-5 to TRBJ1-6, with D tentatively TRBD1 (5 bases). Trimming pared 1 base from V and 12 bases from J, leaving 14 bases between. The germline gives CDR1 SGHKS, CDR2 YYEKEE (reference sequence). CDR3 size: 14 residues. This CDR3 reads CASSLQGLGQPLHF. CDR3 sequence (DNA): TGTGCCAGCAGCTTGCAGGGATTGGGTCAACCCCTCCACTTT.

The chain recombines TRBV25-1 with TRBJ2-7; D may be TRBD2 (5 bases). With 2 bases removed from V and 9 bases from J, the gap between germline ends came to 11 bases. The germline CDR1 and CDR2 sequences are MGHDK and SYGVNS. The CDR3 has 12 residues. The CDR3 reads CASSEGSGGQYF. Here the CDR3 DNA reads TGTGCCAGCAGTGAAGGGAGCGGAGGGCAGTACTTC.

This clonotype appeared many times. The V call is TRBV6-1, the J call TRBJ1-1, with D perhaps TRBD1 (5 bases). Germline V CDR1 and CDR2: MNHNS, SASEGT. The CDR3 spans 14 residues. The V end lost 7 bases, the J end lost 1 base, and 13 bases lay between the germline ends. The CDR3 is CASTGRGGNTEAFF. CDR3 DNA: TGTGCCAGCACCGGACGGGGGGGGAACACTGAAGCTTTCTTT.

The V and J genes are TRBV24-1 and TRBJ2-3; unclear D gene. V was trimmed by 2 bases and J by 0 bases, leaving 5 bases between them. Germline V gene lookup returns CDR1 KGHDR and CDR2 SFDVKD. This CDR3 comprises 14 residues. CDR3 sequence (DNA): TGTGCCACCAGTGATTCCCGGAGCACAGATACGCAGTATTTT. Translating gives CATSDSRSTDTQYF.